This passage covers 5 T cell receptor beta chains from one sample sequenced in a study of blood T cell repertoires in COVID-19. The data were produced by immunoSEQ multiplex PCR, yet TCRdb's version contains in-frame clones alone and is incomplete. The sample carries some 49,000 clones, about four fifths recorded once. Sequenced material: peripheral blood. The receptors originated from a woman aged 55-69 years with acute or convalescent COVID-19.

The V gene is TRBV12-5, the J gene TRBJ1-5; possible D gene TRBD1, 5 bases. The germline CDR1 and CDR2 sequences are LGHNT and FRNRAP. With 1 base removed from V and 0 bases from J, the gap between germline ends came to 7 bases. The CDR3 loop spans 15 amino acids. This chain's CDR3 is CASGLGQSSNQPQHF. The CDR3 DNA sequence: TGTGCTAGTGGTTTGGGACAGTCTAGCAATCAGCCCCAGCATTTT.

The chain carries TRBV30 and TRBJ1-2; D ambiguous. This CDR3 has 12 residues. CDR1 is GTSNPN, CDR2 SVGIG, per germline (reference sequence). With 7 bases removed from V and 3 bases from J, the gap between germline ends came to 12 bases. The CDR3 DNA reads TGTGCCTTTCGGGGAGGAGACTATGGCTACACCTTC. This encodes CAFRGGDYGYTF. Using reference TRBV30 and TRBJ1-2 for the parts outside the CDR3, the full variable domain is SQTIHQWPATLVQPVGSPLSLECTVEGTSNPNLYWYRQAAGRGLQLLFYSVGIGQISSEVPQNLSASRPQDRQFILSSKKLLLSDSGFYLCAFRGGDYGYTFGSGTRLTVV.

This chain links TRBV9 with TRBJ1-5; 7 bases align to TRBD1. The J segment lost 3 bases and the V segment lost 3 bases, leaving 18 bases of the junction unmatched. The CDR3 covers 19 residues. The germline V gene has CDR1 SGDLS and CDR2 YYNGEE. CDR3 sequence: CASSARSQQGQYPNQPQHF. The CDR3, as DNA: TGTGCCAGCAGCGCCCGTTCGCAACAGGGGCAATATCCCAATCAGCCCCAGCATTTT.

This clone was found a few times. The chain joins TRBV10-2 to TRBJ2-2, with a possible D match to TRBD2 (6 bases). CDR3 length: 16 amino acids. Germline assignment: CDR1 WSHSY and CDR2 SAAADI. V lost 4 bases, J lost 4 bases, and 16 bases lay in between. CDR3 DNA sequence: TGCGCCAGCAGTGGGGGATTGCGGGACCTCACCGGGGAGCTGTTTTTT. Its protein is CASSGGLRDLTGELFF.

The chain couples TRBV3-1 (or the pseudogene TRBV3-2) to TRBJ2-1, with a weak D call TRBD2 (6 bases). The CDR3 length is 15 residues. Germline lookup yields CDR1 LGHDT and CDR2 YNNKEL (reference sequence). Trimming removed 1 base at V and 9 bases at J, with 16 bases between. In nucleotides, the CDR3 is TGTGCCAGCAGCCAAGTGACGCGGGGCCTCGGTGAGCAGTTCTTC. Its protein product is CASSQVTRGLGEQFF.